This T cell receptor (beta chain) is drawn from a study of T cell changes during pregnancy in multiple sclerosis. The germline CDR1 and CDR2 sequences are GTSNPN and SVGIG (reference sequence). The CDR3 contains 14 residues. After removal of 2 bases from V and 2 bases from J, the junction contained 5 bases not matched to a gene. Produced via immunoSEQ multiplex PCR; TCRdb's table is partial and in-frame only. The sample records around 75,000 clones, nearly 95% being singletons. The chain is built from TRBV30 and TRBJ2-7; 8 bases are a match to TRBD1. The sample was CD4+ T cells from peripheral blood mononuclear cells, taken after pregnancy. The receptor's source is a female donor with multiple sclerosis, enrolled in a pregnancy study. Here the CDR3 DNA reads TGTGCCTGGAGTCGGACAGGGAGGACCTACGAGCAGTACTTC. Translation: CAWSRTGRTYEQYF.